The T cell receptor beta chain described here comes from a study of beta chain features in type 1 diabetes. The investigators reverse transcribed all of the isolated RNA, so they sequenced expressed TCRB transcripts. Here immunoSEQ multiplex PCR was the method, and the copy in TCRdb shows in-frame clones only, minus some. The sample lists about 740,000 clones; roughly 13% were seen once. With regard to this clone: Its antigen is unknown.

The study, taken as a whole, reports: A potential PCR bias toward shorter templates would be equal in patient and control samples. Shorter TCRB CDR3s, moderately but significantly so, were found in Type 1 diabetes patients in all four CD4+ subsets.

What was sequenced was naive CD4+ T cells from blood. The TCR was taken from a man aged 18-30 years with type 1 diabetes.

The CDR3, as DNA: TGCAGCTTATTCAGTGGCTCCTACAATGAGCAGTTCTTC. Amino acids: CSLFSGSYNEQFF. The chain links TRBV29-1 to TRBJ2-1, with no clear D. This CDR3 contains 13 residues. V was trimmed by 8 bases and J by 0 bases, leaving 11 bases between them. The germline V gene has CDR1 SQVTM and CDR2 ANQGSEA.